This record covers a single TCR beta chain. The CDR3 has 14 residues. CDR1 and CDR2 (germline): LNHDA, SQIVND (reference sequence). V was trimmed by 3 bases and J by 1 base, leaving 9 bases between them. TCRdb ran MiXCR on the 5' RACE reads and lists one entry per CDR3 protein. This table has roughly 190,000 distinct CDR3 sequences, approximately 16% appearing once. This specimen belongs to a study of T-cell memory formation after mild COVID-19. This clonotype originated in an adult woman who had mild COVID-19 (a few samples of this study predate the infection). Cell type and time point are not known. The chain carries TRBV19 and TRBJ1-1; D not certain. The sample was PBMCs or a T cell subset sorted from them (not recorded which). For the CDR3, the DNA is TGTGCCAGTAGTATGTGGAGCGGGAACACTGAAGCTTTCTTT. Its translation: CASSMWSGNTEAFF.